Each of the 16 T cell receptor beta chains below was sequenced from the same sample in a study of T cell responses to AZD1222 COVID-19 vaccine. The repertoire was sequenced with immunoSEQ multiplex PCR; TCRdb's copy has only in-frame clones and lacks some. The sample includes about 69,000 clones, 83% of them seen just once. The sample here was peripheral blood, taken 28 days after the second AZD1222 dose. The receptors were gathered from an adult who received the AZD1222 COVID-19 vaccine.

This clone was picked up a small number of times. CDR3 in amino acids: CASSQSLLTSGGSRVGELFF. The DNA of the CDR3 is TGTGCCAGCAGCCAAAGCTTACTGACTAGCGGGGGCTCTCGGGTCGGGGAGCTGTTTTTT. The J gene is TRBJ2-2, the V gene TRBV3-1 (or the pseudogene TRBV3-2); 12 bases fit TRBD2. The CDR3 loop spans 20 amino acids. CDR1 LGHDT and CDR2 YNNKEL come from the germline V gene (reference sequence). The V and J ends lost 2 bases and 7 bases, in that order; junction bases with no gene match: 17.

This rearrangement joins TRBV9 to TRBJ1-2, with no clear D. Trimming took 0 bases from V and 4 from J, leaving 13 bases between them. The germline V gene encodes CDR1 SGDLS and CDR2 YYNGEE. The CDR3 sequence is 15 residues long. CDR3 loop: CASSVVEEGSYGYTF. As DNA, the CDR3 is TGTGCCAGCAGCGTAGTCGAGGAGGGATCCTATGGCTACACCTTC.

V usage is TRBV7-9 and J usage is TRBJ2-7; 10 bases align to TRBD1. Germline values: CDR1 SEHNR, CDR2 FQNEAQ (reference sequence). The CDR3 runs 15 residues. V dropped 3 bases and J dropped 6; count of bases not matched to a gene: 8. CDR3 DNA: TGTGCCAGCAGCTTTCGGGGACAGGGGAGTGGCGAGCAGTACTTC. It yields the protein CASSFRGQGSGEQYF.

The chain carries TRBV4-2 and TRBJ1-2, with a possible D match to TRBD1 (6 bases). Germline CDR1 reads LGHNA; CDR2 reads YNFKEQ. The CDR3 spans 13 residues. V lost 4 bases, J lost 6 bases, and 12 bases lay in between. The CDR3 DNA sequence: TGTGCCAGCAGCCCGTCAGGGGTCGATGGCTACACCTTC. This sequence encodes CASSPSGVDGYTF.

A few counts support this clone. This sequence joins TRBV6-6 and TRBJ1-5; unclear D gene. Looked up from germline, CDR1 is MNHNY and CDR2 is SVGAGI (reference sequence). The CDR3 loop spans 16 amino acids. V lost 4 bases, J lost 5 bases, and 18 bases lay in between. The CDR3, as DNA: TGTGCCAGCAGTTCCCCCAGTGGTAGGCAAGATCAGCCCCAGCATTTT. Encoded protein: CASSSPSGRQDQPQHF.

J is TRBJ1-6 and V is TRBV12-3 or TRBV12-4; D remains ambiguous. V dropped 5 bases and J dropped 7 bases, with 9 bases sitting between them. CDR3 length equals 13 residues. CDR3 coding DNA: TGTGCCAGCAGTCTTTCAGGAAATTCACCCCTCCACTTT. It yields the protein CASSLSGNSPLHF.

The chain links TRBV24-1 to TRBJ1-2; D gene unclear. CDR1 is KGHDR and CDR2 is SFDVKD in the germline V gene. CDR3 length: 14 amino acids. V lost 3 bases to trimming and J lost 5 bases, with 12 bases between them. This chain's CDR3 is CATSDPNSPYGYTF. In DNA form, the CDR3 reads TGTGCCACCAGTGATCCGAACAGTCCGTATGGCTACACCTTC.

The chain is built from TRBV7-9 and TRBJ2-5; TRBD2 might be the D (5 bases). The CDR3 consists of 13 residues. Germline V gene lookup returns CDR1 SEHNR and CDR2 FQNEAQ (reference sequence). Between the trimmed V and J ends, which lost 4 bases and 7 bases, there was a span of 13 bases. The CDR3 region is CASSSRGLGTQYF. The CDR3 nucleotides are TGTGCCAGCAGCTCCCGAGGGTTAGGGACCCAGTACTTC.

This chain links TRBV5-5 with TRBJ2-3, with 11 bases matching TRBD2. V lost 1 base and J lost 4; bases outside the gene matches: 8. The germline V gene encodes CDR1 SGHKS and CDR2 YYEKEE (reference sequence). The CDR3 sequence is 17 residues long. The CDR3, as DNA: TGTGCCAGCAGCTTGTCCCCTAGCGGGGGGTTGGCAGATACGCAGTATTTT. Its translation: CASSLSPSGGLADTQYF.

The chain combines TRBV5-4 with TRBJ2-1, with D possibly being TRBD1 (5 bases). The CDR3 sequence is 13 residues long. Germline lookup yields CDR1 SGHNT and CDR2 YYREEE (reference sequence). The ends were cut back, 5 bases at V and 4 bases at J, with 10 bases in the middle. DNA for the CDR3: TGTGCCAGCAGGCTAGACAGTTACAATGAGCAGTTCTTC. Its protein product is CASRLDSYNEQFF.

The V gene is TRBV5-4, the J gene TRBJ2-3; the D is unclear. Looked up from germline, CDR1 is SGHNT and CDR2 is YYREEE (reference sequence). The CDR3 sequence is 11 residues long. The V gene lost 2 bases and the J gene lost 5 bases, with 3 bases spanning the gap. The CDR3 DNA is TGTGCCAGCAGCTTCTTAGATACGCAGTATTTT. Amino acid sequence: CASSFLDTQYF.

J is TRBJ1-2 and V is TRBV15; no clear D gene. Per germline, CDR1 LNHNV and CDR2 YYDKDF (reference sequence). V was pared by 0 bases and J by 6 bases, with 5 bases between. This CDR3 is built from 12 residues. The CDR3 loop reads CATSRDSHGYTF. DNA of the CDR3: TGTGCCACCAGCAGAGACAGTCATGGCTACACCTTC.

The chain links TRBV6-5 to TRBJ2-6, with no clear D. The germline CDR1 and CDR2 sequences are MNHEY and SVGAGI. CDR3 length: 15 residues. V dropped 7 bases and J dropped 0 bases, with 10 bases sitting between them. The CDR3 region is CASKTGYSGANVLTF. The CDR3 region has the DNA TGTGCCAGCAAGACCGGCTACTCTGGGGCCAACGTCCTGACTTTC.

The chain combines TRBV10-1 with TRBJ1-1, with D possibly TRBD1 on 6 matching bases. This CDR3 comprises 14 residues. V was clipped by 2 bases and J by 9 bases, with 16 bases between them. Germline CDR1 WNHNN, CDR2 SYGVQD (reference sequence). This chain's CDR3 is CASSEHSGGQKAFF. The CDR3 bases are TGCGCCAGCAGTGAGCATTCGGGGGGACAAAAAGCTTTCTTT.

V gene TRBV3-1 (or the pseudogene TRBV3-2) combines with J gene TRBJ1-5; D call uncertain. V was pared by 0 bases and J by 8 bases, with 11 bases between. Germline values: CDR1 LGHDT, CDR2 YNNKEL (reference sequence). The CDR3 covers 14 residues. Here the CDR3 DNA reads TGTGCCAGCAGCCAAGACCCTCGGGTGAAGCCCCAGCATTTT. Its translation: CASSQDPRVKPQHF.

Here the CDR3 reads CANTGASTGTQYF. The DNA for the CDR3 is TGCGCCAACACAGGGGCATCAACTGGGACGCAGTATTTT. J is TRBJ2-3 and V is TRBV5-1; 7 bases agree with TRBD1. The CDR3 consists of 13 residues. Germline-derived CDR1 and CDR2 are SGHRS and YFSETQ. V shed 9 bases, J shed 9 bases, and the junction held 13 bases outside the gene matches. Full variable domain (outside the CDR3, taken from reference TRBV5-1 and TRBJ2-3): KAGVTQTPRYLIKTRGQQVTLSCSPISGHRSVSWYQQTPGQGLQFLFEYFSETQRNKGNFPGRFSGRQFSNSRSEMNVSTLELGDSALYLCANTGASTGTQYFGPGTRLTVL.